What follows are 9 T cell receptor beta chains derived from one specimen sequenced in a study of blood T cell repertoires in COVID-19 (TCRdb year 2020). Libraries were made using the immunoSEQ multiplex PCR assay. Sourced from immuneACCESS, this table was stored by TCRdb with only in-frame sequences that have V and J called. A share of the clones is absent; for the studies checked, an unresolved V gene accounts for under half, and the remainder has no known explanation. This sample gives approximately 110,000 clones in total; approximately 76% of them show up just once. The ten top clones hold approximately 19% of the sample. Sequencing was carried out using peripheral blood. The receptor set was obtained from a woman between 65 and 79 years old with acute or convalescent COVID-19.

This clone was counted between two and nine times. The J gene is TRBJ1-5, the V gene TRBV9; maybe TRBD1 (6 bases). The germline V and J ends were trimmed by 5 bases and 0 bases, with 18 bases remaining between them. This CDR3 region has 17 residues. Germline assignment: CDR1 SGDLS and CDR2 YYNGEE. In nucleotides, the CDR3 is TGTGCCAGCAGTGAAACGGACAGTCCCTATAGCAATCAGCCCCAGCATTTT. Its translation is CASSETDSPYSNQPQHF.

This rearrangement joins TRBV24-1 to TRBJ2-3; TRBD2 matches 8 bases. V dropped 12 bases and J dropped 2; count of bases not matched to a gene: 6. This CDR3 has 13 residues. Germline assignment: CDR1 KGHDR and CDR2 SFDVKD. CDR3 nucleotides: TGTGCCGCTAGCGGGCCGTACACAGATACGCAGTATTTT. Translated: CAASGPYTDTQYF.

J is TRBJ1-1 and V is TRBV7-9, with 7 bases fitting TRBD1. V lost 2 bases, J lost 10 bases, and 4 bases stayed unmatched. The CDR3 contains 12 residues. Per the germline V gene, CDR1 is SEHNR and CDR2 is FQNEAQ (reference sequence). The CDR3 region is CASSLSQGGAFF. The CDR3 coding sequence is TGTGCCAGCAGCTTAAGCCAGGGGGGAGCTTTCTTT.

The table lists this clone with a few counts. The J gene is TRBJ2-1, the V gene TRBV7-9, with 10 positions matching TRBD2. The ends lost 5 bases at V and 7 bases at J; junction bases unmatched: 11. CDR3 length: 16 amino acids. Germline CDR1 SEHNR, CDR2 FQNEAQ (reference sequence). CDR3 DNA: TGTGCCAGCAGCCCGAGTAGTAGCGGGGGGATTAATGAGCAGTTCTTC. It yields the protein CASSPSSSGGINEQFF.

This clone was recorded only once. The chain joins TRBV18 to TRBJ1-2; D may be TRBD1 (5 bases). The V and J ends lost 1 base and 7 bases respectively, with 13 bases between them. Germline CDR1 is KGHSH and CDR2 is LQKENI. The CDR3 covers 14 residues. The DNA of the CDR3 is TGTGCCAGCTCACCACAACGAGGGGACTCTGGCTACACCTTC. Protein: CASSPQRGDSGYTF.

The chain is built from TRBV10-3 and TRBJ2-7; 10 bases map to TRBD2. The length of the CDR3 is 13 residues. Trimming cost V 10 bases and J 2 bases; bases outside gene matches: 5. Germline lookup yields CDR1 ENHRY and CDR2 SYGVKD. The CDR3 spells CATSSGGTYEQYF. The CDR3 DNA sequence: TGTGCCACCTCTAGCGGGGGCACCTACGAGCAGTACTTC.

The chain carries TRBV5-5 and TRBJ2-2, with 8 bases that match TRBD2. The trim removed 0 bases at V and 2 bases at J, leaving 6 bases unmatched. The V gene's germline CDR1 is SGHKS and CDR2 YYEKEE (reference sequence). The CDR3 consists of 17 residues. The CDR3 reads CASSLGPGLVNTGELFF. As DNA, the CDR3 is TGTGCCAGCAGCTTGGGCCCGGGACTAGTAAACACCGGGGAGCTGTTTTTT.

This chain uses TRBV9 with TRBJ1-1, with D unclear. This CDR3 region has 12 residues. Germline CDR1 is SGDLS and CDR2 is YYNGEE. V was clipped by 3 bases and J by 1 base, with 4 bases between them. CDR3 protein: CASSARNTEAFF. DNA for the CDR3: TGTGCCAGCAGCGCTCGGAACACTGAAGCTTTCTTT.

The chain has TRBV5-4 and TRBJ2-1; D might be TRBD1 (6 bases). Germline CDR1 reads SGHNT; CDR2 reads YYREEE (reference sequence). The CDR3 is 15 amino acids. V lost 3 bases and J lost 6, with 16 bases in between. The chain's CDR3 is CASSSEGVRRNEQFF. The CDR3 coding sequence is TGTGCCAGCAGCTCCGAGGGGGTTAGGCGCAATGAGCAGTTCTTC.